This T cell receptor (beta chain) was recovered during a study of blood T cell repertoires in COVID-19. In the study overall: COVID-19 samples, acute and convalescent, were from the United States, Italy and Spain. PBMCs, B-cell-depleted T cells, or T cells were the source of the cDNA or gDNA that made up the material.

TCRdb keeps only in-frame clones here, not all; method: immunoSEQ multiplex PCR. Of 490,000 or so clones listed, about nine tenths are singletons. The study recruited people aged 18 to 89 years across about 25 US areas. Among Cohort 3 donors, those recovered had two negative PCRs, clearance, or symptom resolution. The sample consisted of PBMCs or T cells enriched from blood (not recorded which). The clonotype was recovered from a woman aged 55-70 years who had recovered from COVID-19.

CDR3 protein: CASSLREPDTQYF. CDR3 nucleotides: TGTGCCAGCAGTTTGAGGGAACCAGATACGCAGTATTTT. The chain carries TRBV28 and TRBJ2-3; tentative D call: TRBD2 (5 bases). This CDR3 comprises 13 residues. Germline CDR1 is MDHEN and CDR2 is SYDVKM. Between the trimmed V and J ends, which lost 3 bases and 4 bases, there was a span of 8 bases.